This T cell receptor (beta chain) stems from a study of cytomegalovirus exposure and HLA in healthy donors. Regarding the study as a whole: A missense DCLRE1C variant was associated with V- and J-gene trimming of TCR beta chains in a later analysis, and an independent cohort replicated the association. Donors belonging to an Asian-associated ancestry cluster reportedly showed fewer N-insertions in productive TCRs than the approximately 680-donor mean, according to what a later analysis found.

In the PCR, 60 Vbeta and 13 Jbeta primers were used. Profiling relied on immunoSEQ multiplex PCR, and the TCRdb table lists in-frame clones only, not all of them. The sample has 90,000 to 110,000 clones; roughly 79% are singletons. V shed 10 bases and J 5 bases; nucleotides not matched to a gene: 4. Germline values: CDR1 ENHRY, CDR2 SYGVKD. The CDR3 has 11 amino acids. About this clone itself: The antigen is undetermined.

The sequenced material came from PBMCs. The chain recombines TRBV10-3 with TRBJ1-1, with 7 bases fitting TRBD1. The clonotype comes from a woman in her twenties or thirties in good health and CMV-seronegative. As DNA, the CDR3 is TGTGCCAGCCACAGGGGAACTGAAGCTTTCTTT. This sequence encodes CASHRGTEAFF.